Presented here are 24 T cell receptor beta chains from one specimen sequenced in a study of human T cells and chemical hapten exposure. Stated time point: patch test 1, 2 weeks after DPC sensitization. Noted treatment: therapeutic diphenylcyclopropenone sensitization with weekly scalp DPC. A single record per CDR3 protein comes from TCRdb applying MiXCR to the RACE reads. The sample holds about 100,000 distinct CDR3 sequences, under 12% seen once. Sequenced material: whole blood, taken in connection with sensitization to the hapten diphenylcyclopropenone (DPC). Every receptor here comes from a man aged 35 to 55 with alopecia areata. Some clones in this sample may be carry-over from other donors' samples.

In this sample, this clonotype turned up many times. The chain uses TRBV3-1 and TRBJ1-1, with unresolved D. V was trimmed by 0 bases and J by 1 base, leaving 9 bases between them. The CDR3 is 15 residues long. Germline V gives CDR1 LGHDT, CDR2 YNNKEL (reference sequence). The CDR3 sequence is CASSQEWQANTEAFF. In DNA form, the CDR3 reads TGTGCCAGCAGCCAAGAATGGCAGGCGAACACTGAAGCTTTCTTT.

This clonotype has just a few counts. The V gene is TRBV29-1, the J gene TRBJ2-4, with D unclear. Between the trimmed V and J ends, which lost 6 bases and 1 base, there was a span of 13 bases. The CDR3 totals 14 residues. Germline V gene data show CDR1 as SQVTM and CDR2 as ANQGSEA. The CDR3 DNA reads TGCAGCGTAGCCCCGGACGGTGCCAAAAACATTCAGTACTTC. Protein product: CSVAPDGAKNIQYF.

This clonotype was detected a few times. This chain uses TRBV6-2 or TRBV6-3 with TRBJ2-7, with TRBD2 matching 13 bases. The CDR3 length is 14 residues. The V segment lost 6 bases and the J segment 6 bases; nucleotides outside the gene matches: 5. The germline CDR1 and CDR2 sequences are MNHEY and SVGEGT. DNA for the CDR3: TGTGCCAGCAGACTAGCGGGAGGGCCGGGCGAGCAGTACGTC. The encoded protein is CASRLAGGPGEQYV.

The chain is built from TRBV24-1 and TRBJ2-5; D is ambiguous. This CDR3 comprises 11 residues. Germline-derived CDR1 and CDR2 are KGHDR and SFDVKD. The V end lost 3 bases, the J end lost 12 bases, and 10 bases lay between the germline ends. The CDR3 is CATSDDPGKYF. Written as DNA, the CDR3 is TGTGCCACCAGTGATGACCCGGGCAAGTACTTC.

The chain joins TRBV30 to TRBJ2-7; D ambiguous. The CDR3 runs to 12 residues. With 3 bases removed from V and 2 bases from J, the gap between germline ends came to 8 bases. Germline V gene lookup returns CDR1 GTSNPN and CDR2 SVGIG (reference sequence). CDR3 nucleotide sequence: TGTGCCTGGAGCTTACAGACCTACGAGCAGTACTTC. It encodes CAWSLQTYEQYF.

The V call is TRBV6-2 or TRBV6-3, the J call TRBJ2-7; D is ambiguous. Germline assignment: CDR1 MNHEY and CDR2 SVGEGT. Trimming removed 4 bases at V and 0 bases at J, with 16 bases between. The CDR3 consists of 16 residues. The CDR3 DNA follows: TGTGCCAGCAGTTCTTTGACCGATCTTAGCTCCTACGAGCAGTACTTC. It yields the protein CASSSLTDLSSYEQYF.

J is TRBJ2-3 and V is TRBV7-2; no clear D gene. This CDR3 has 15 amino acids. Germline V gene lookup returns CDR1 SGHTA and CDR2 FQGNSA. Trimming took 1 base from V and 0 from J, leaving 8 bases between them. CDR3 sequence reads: CASSLDYLSTDTQYF. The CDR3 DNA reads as TGTGCCAGCAGCTTAGATTATCTCAGCACAGATACGCAGTATTTT.

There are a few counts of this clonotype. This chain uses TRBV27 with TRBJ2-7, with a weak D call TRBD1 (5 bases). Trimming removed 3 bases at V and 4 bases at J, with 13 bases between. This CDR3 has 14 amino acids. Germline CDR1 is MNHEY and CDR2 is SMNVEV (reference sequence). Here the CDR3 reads CASSFRQRSYEQYF. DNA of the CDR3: TGTGCCAGCAGTTTTCGACAGAGATCTTACGAGCAGTACTTC.

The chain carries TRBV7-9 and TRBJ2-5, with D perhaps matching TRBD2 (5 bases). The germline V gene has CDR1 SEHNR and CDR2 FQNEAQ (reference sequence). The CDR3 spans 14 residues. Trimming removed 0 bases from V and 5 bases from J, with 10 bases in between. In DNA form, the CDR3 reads TGTGCCAGCAGCTTAGCGGCTCGCGGGGAGACCCAGTACTTC. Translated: CASSLAARGETQYF.

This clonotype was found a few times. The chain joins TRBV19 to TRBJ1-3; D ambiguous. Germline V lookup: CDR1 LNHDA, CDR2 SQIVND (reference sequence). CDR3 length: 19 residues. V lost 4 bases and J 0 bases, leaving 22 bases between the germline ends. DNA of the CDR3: TGTGCCAGTAGTACCCTCGATCGCGGGGAGAGCCCCTCTGGAAACACCATATATTTT. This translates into CASSTLDRGESPSGNTIYF.

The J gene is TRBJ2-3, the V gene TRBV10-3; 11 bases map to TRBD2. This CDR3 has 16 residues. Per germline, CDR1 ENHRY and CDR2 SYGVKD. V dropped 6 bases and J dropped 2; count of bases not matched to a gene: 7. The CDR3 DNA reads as TGTGCCATCAGAAAGACTAGCGGGATTAACACAGATACGCAGTATTTT. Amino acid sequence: CAIRKTSGINTDTQYF.

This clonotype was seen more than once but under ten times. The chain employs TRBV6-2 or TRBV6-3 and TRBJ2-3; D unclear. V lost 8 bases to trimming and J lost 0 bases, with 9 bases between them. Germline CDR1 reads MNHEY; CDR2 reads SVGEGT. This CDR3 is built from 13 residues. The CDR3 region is CASGQPSTDTQYF. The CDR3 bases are TGTGCCAGCGGCCAGCCTAGCACAGATACGCAGTATTTT.

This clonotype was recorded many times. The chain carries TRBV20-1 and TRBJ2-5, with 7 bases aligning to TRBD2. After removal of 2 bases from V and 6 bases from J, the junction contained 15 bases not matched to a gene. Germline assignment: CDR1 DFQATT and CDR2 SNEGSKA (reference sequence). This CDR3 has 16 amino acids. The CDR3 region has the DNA TGCAGTGCTAGACTCGGGGTAGTGGCGGGAGAACAGACCCAGTACTTC. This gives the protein CSARLGVVAGEQTQYF.

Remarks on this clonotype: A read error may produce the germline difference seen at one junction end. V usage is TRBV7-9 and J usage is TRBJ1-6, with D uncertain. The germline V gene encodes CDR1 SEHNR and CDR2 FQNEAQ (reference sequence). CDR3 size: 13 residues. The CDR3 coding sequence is TGTGCCAGCAGCTTATTAGAGGATTCACCCCTCTACTTT. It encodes CASSLLEDSPLYF.

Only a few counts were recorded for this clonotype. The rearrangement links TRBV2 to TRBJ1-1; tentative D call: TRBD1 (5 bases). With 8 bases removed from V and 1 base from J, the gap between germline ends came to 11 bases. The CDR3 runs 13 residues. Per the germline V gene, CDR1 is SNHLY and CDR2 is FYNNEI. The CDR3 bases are TGTGCCAGCCTCATCGGGGGGAACACTGAAGCTTTCTTT. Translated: CASLIGGNTEAFF.

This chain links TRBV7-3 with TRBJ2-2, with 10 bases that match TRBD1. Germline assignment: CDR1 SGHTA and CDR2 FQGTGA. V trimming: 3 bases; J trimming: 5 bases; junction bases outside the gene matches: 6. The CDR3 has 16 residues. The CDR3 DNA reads TGTGCCAGCAGCTTCGGGACAGGGGTTGGTACCGGGGAGCTGTTTTTT. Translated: CASSFGTGVGTGELFF.

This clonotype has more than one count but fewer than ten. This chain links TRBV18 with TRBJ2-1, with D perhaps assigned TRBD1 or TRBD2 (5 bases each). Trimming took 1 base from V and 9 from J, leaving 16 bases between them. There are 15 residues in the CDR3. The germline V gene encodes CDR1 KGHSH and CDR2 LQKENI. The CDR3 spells CASSPLSGDLGEQFF. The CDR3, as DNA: TGTGCCAGCTCACCACTTTCCGGGGACCTCGGTGAGCAGTTCTTC.

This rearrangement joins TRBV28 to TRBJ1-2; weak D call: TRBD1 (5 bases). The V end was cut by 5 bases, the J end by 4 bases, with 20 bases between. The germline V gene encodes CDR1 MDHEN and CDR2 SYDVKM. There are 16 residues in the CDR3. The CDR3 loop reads CASSLGPPTGGYGYTF. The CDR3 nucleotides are TGTGCCAGCAGTCTGGGCCCACCAACAGGAGGCTATGGCTACACCTTC.

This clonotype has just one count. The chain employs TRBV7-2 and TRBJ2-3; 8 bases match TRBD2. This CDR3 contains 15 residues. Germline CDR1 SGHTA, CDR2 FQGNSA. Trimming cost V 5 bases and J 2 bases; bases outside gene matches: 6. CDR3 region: CASSLPGLATDTQYF. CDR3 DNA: TGTGCCAGCAGCCTGCCTGGACTAGCCACAGATACGCAGTATTTT.

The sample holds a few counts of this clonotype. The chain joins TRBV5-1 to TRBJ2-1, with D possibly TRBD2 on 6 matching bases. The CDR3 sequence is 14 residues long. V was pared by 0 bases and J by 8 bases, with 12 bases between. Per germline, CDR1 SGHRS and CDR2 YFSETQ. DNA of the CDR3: TGCGCCAGCAGCTTGGCGGGGGATTTGGATGAGCAGTTCTTC. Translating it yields CASSLAGDLDEQFF.

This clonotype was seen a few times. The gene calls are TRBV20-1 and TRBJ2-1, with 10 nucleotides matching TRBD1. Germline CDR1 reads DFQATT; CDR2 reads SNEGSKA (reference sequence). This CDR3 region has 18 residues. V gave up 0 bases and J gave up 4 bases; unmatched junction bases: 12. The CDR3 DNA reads TGCAGTGCTAGAGATCGCCGCGGGACAGGGGCCTATTACAATGAGCAGTTCTTC. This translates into CSARDRRGTGAYYNEQFF.

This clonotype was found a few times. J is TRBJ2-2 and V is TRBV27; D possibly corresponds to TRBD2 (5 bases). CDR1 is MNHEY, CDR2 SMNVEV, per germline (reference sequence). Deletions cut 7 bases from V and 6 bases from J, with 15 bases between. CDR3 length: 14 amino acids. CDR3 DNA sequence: TGTGCCAGCACCCTTCGGGCTAGCCCCGGGGAGCTGTTTTTT. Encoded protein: CASTLRASPGELFF.

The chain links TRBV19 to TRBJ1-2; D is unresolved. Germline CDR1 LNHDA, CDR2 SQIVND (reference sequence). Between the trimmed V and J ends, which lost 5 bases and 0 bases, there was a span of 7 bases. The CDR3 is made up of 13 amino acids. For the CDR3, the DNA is TGTGCCAGTAGTGTTCAATCTAACTATGGCTACACCTTC. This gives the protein CASSVQSNYGYTF.

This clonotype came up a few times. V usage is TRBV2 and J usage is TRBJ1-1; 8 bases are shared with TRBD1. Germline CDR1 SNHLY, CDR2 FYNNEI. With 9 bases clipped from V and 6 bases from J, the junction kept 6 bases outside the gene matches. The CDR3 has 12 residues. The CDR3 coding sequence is TGTGCCAGAGGACAGGGTATTGCTGAAGCTTTCTTT. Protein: CARGQGIAEAFF.